This is a list of T cell receptor beta chains from one sample in a study of blood T cell repertoires in COVID-19. Libraries were prepared by immunoSEQ multiplex PCR; TCRdb keeps only in-frame clonotypes and omits some of them. The data show about 52,000 clones, 89% seen once. Sequenced input: peripheral blood. Receptors originate from an elderly man with active or convalescent COVID-19. Both conserved end residues are part of each CDR3. Each record gives: clone size, D gene, J gene, V gene, CDR3 protein, CDR3 DNA. D genes are given only for firm matches. Clone size appears in some rows only: once, few, many, or a class for an expanded clone.

>NA|TRBD2|TRBJ2-1|TRBV5-1
CASSLVLAGGPGNEQFF
TGCGCCAGCAGCTTGGTGCTAGCGGGAGGGCCGGGCAATGAGCAGTTCTTC
>NA|NA|TRBJ1-6|TRBV6-2/TRBV6-3
CASSPAGTPATRSSYNSPLHF
TGTGCCAGCAGTCCCGCCGGGACACCGGCAACCCGGAGCTCCTATAATTCACCCCTCCACTTT
>once|NA|TRBJ2-7|TRBV7-9
CASSLKTGPDYEQYF
TGTGCCAGCAGCTTGAAGACAGGACCGGACTACGAGCAGTACTTC
>NA|TRBD2|TRBJ2-5|TRBV11-2
CASSLARGGRETQYF
TGTGCCAGCAGCTTAGCGCGGGGGGGGCGGGAGACCCAGTACTTC
>NA|NA|TRBJ1-2|TRBV5-1
CASSLGQGNYGYTF
TGCGCCAGCAGCTTGGGCCAGGGGAACTATGGCTACACCTTC
>NA|TRBD1|TRBJ2-3|TRBV12-5
CASGFGQGAADTQYF
TGTGCTAGTGGTTTTGGACAGGGGGCCGCAGATACGCAGTATTTT
>NA|NA|TRBJ1-1|TRBV19
CASSPQREWAAFF
TGTGCCAGTAGTCCCCAGAGGGAATGGGCAGCTTTCTTT
>NA|TRBD1|TRBJ1-1|TRBV6-5
CASSLKQGEAFF
TGTGCCAGCAGTTTAAAACAGGGGGAAGCTTTCTTT
>NA|TRBD1|TRBJ1-1|TRBV27
CASSRGQGNSTEAFF
TGTGCCAGCAGTAGAGGACAGGGGAATAGCACTGAAGCTTTCTTT
>NA|NA|TRBJ1-6|TRBV3-1/TRBV3-2
CASSPGVESSPLHF
TGTGCCAGCAGCCCAGGGGTGGAGAGCTCACCCCTCCACTTT
>NA|NA|TRBJ2-1|TRBV6-5
CASSYSINRFDEQFF
TGTGCCAGCAGTTACTCGATAAACAGGTTCGATGAGCAGTTCTTC
>NA|TRBD2|TRBJ2-2|TRBV27
CASKSRTSGGPGELFF
TGTGCCAGCAAATCGAGGACTAGCGGGGGCCCCGGGGAGCTGTTTTTT
>NA|TRBD2|TRBJ2-1|TRBV29-1
CSVQLAFSYNEQFF
TGCAGCGTCCAACTAGCGTTCTCCTACAATGAGCAGTTCTTC